One sample yielded the 13 T cell receptor beta chains listed below, sequenced in a study of shared clonotypes between healthy human individuals. Measured with immunoSEQ multiplex PCR; TCRdb has only the in-frame clones, and not every one. The profile shows approximately 1.4 million clones, 95% to 99% of them singletons. Input material: naive CD4+ T cells sorted from blood. As for subset: CD45RA+ positively selected. Receptors originate from a man aged 25 to 40 in good health.

The chain joins TRBV5-5 to TRBJ2-7; 9 positions agree with TRBD2. In germline, CDR1 is SGHKS, CDR2 YYEKEE (reference sequence). V dropped 2 bases and J dropped 4; count of bases not matched to a gene: 1. The length of the CDR3 is 13 residues. In DNA form, the CDR3 reads TGTGCCAGCAGCTTAACTAGCGGGTACGAGCAGTACTTC. This encodes CASSLTSGYEQYF.

The chain employs TRBV18 and TRBJ2-5; tentative D call: TRBD2 (5 bases). V was trimmed by 5 bases and J by 7 bases, leaving 20 bases between them. CDR1 KGHSH and CDR2 LQKENI come from the germline V gene. The CDR3 has 15 residues. As DNA, the CDR3 is TGTGCCAGCTCATCCCCGCCGGGCCCCGAGGGGACCCAGTACTTC. Its translation is CASSSPPGPEGTQYF.

CDR3 sequence: CATSRKQTSGNAQYF. CDR3 coding DNA: TGTGCCACCAGCAGGAAACAGACTAGCGGGAACGCGCAGTATTTT. This sequence joins TRBV15 and TRBJ2-3; TRBD2 matches 11 bases. CDR1 and CDR2 from the germline V gene are LNHNV and YYDKDF (reference sequence). V shed 3 bases and J 10 bases; nucleotides not matched to a gene: 9. This CDR3 is built from 15 residues.

This chain connects TRBV5-1 to TRBJ2-1; 9 bases are a match to TRBD2. CDR1 and CDR2 (germline): SGHRS, YFSETQ. The CDR3 runs 14 residues. The junction had 8 bases not matched to a gene; V was cut back by 4 bases and J by 9 bases. CDR3 nucleotides: TGCGCCAGCAGCCGGGATAGCGGGAGCGGTGAGCAGTTCTTC. This encodes CASSRDSGSGEQFF.

The chain uses TRBV28 and TRBJ2-1; possible D gene TRBD1, 5 bases. The CDR3 length is 13 residues. With 7 bases removed from V and 14 bases from J, the gap between germline ends came to 21 bases. CDR1 is MDHEN and CDR2 is SYDVKM in the germline V gene. CDR3 residues: CASTLPSGKSEFF. The CDR3 coding sequence is TGTGCCAGCACCCTACCCTCAGGGAAATCGGAGTTCTTC.

The chain has TRBV28 and TRBJ1-1; D is undetermined. CDR1 MDHEN and CDR2 SYDVKM come from the germline V gene. V dropped 6 bases and J dropped 4 bases, with 6 bases sitting between them. This CDR3 is built from 11 residues. CDR3: CASSSATEAFF. CDR3 nucleotides: TGTGCCAGCAGCTCGGCCACTGAAGCTTTCTTT.

The chain is built from TRBV14 and TRBJ2-2; TRBD2 agrees at 10 bases. The CDR3 totals 16 residues. Germline loops: CDR1 SGHDN, CDR2 FVKESK. V lost 4 bases to trimming and J lost 5 bases; unmatched junction nucleotides: 7. In DNA, the CDR3 is TGTGCCAGCAGCCGCATAGCGGGAGGATATACCGGGGAGCTGTTTTTT. This gives the protein CASSRIAGGYTGELFF.

Here the CDR3 reads CASSLALLSPRETQYF. Here the CDR3 DNA reads TGCGCCAGCAGCTTGGCTTTGCTGTCTCCTCGGGAGACCCAGTACTTC. V is TRBV5-1 and J is TRBJ2-5; D gene unclear. V lost 0 bases to trimming and J lost 5 bases, with 17 bases between them. The CDR3 extends over 16 amino acids. Germline V lookup: CDR1 SGHRS, CDR2 YFSETQ.

The V and J genes are TRBV6-1 and TRBJ2-1; no firm D call. V lost 2 bases to trimming and J lost 3 bases, with 11 bases between them. The CDR3 is 15 residues long. Germline CDR1 reads MNHNS; CDR2 reads SASEGT. DNA for the CDR3: TGTGCCAGCAGTGAAATCGCGAAGGTCTACAATGAGCAGTTCTTC. It encodes CASSEIAKVYNEQFF.

Notes on this clone: A read error may produce the germline difference seen at one junction end. The J gene is TRBJ2-4, the V gene TRBV14, with 9 bases aligning to TRBD1. This CDR3 is built from 15 residues. CDR1 is SGHDN, CDR2 FVKESK, per germline. The CDR3 sequence is CASSQLGTGTGSREF. The CDR3 nucleotides are TGTGCCAGCAGCCAGCTCGGCACCGGGACAGGGAGTAGGGAGTTC.

The chain combines TRBV6-5 with TRBJ2-7, with 9 bases that match TRBD2. This CDR3 comprises 14 residues. Germline V gene lookup returns CDR1 MNHEY and CDR2 SVGAGI. J gave up 0 bases and V 6 bases, and 3 bases lay outside the gene matches. The CDR3 DNA sequence: TGTGCCAGCAGCAGGACTAGCGACTCCTACGAGCAGTACTTC. This gives the protein CASSRTSDSYEQYF.

The CDR3 DNA reads TGTGCCAGCTCACCGTTAGCGGGAGCAGAAACCGGGGAGCTGTTTTTT. Translated: CASSPLAGAETGELFF. This chain connects TRBV18 to TRBJ2-2, with TRBD2 matching 9 bases. V dropped 3 bases and J dropped 5; count of bases not matched to a gene: 7. Germline V lookup: CDR1 KGHSH, CDR2 LQKENI. This CDR3 region has 16 residues.

The count of this clone is one. The V call is TRBV28, the J call TRBJ1-1, with 9 bases matching TRBD1. The trim removed 2 bases at V and 7 bases at J, leaving 11 bases unmatched. This CDR3 contains 16 residues. Germline CDR1 and CDR2: MDHEN and SYDVKM. The CDR3 sequence is CASSLALQGAYIEAFF. The CDR3 DNA sequence: TGTGCCAGCAGTTTAGCCCTACAGGGGGCGTATATTGAAGCTTTCTTT.